The 15 T cell receptor beta chains reported below all come from one sample, sequenced in a study of T-cell memory formation after mild COVID-19. TCRdb used MiXCR to reprocess the 5' RACE reads, holding one entry per CDR3 protein. The profile shows 500,000 to 550,000 distinct CDR3 sequences, 20% of them singletons. The sample comprised PBMCs or a T cell subset sorted from them (not recorded which). The receptors derive from an adult woman who had mild COVID-19 (a few samples of this study predate the infection). Cell type and time point are not known.

The chain couples TRBV29-1 to TRBJ1-3; no reliable D call. This CDR3 comprises 14 residues. V was cut by 4 bases and J by 8 bases, with 18 bases left in between. CDR1 is SQVTM and CDR2 is ANQGSEA in the germline V gene. The CDR3 nucleotides read TGCAGCGTTGTTCCCCGGACTTCAGAGGACACCATATATTTT. Its translation: CSVVPRTSEDTIYF.

This clonotype showed up just a few times. V is TRBV7-8 and J is TRBJ2-2; D is ambiguous. The CDR3 runs 16 residues. The V end lost 0 bases, the J end lost 5 bases, and 13 bases lay between the germline ends. Germline V CDR1 and CDR2: SGHVS, FQNEAQ. The chain's CDR3 is CASSLAPAQTTGELFF. The CDR3 DNA sequence: TGTGCCAGCAGCTTAGCCCCTGCCCAAACAACCGGGGAGCTGTTTTTT. Drawing the rest from reference TRBV7-8 and TRBJ2-2, the complete variable domain is GAGVSQSPRYKVAKRGQDVALRCDPISGHVSLFWYQQALGQGPEFLTYFQNEAQLDKSGLPSDRFFAERPEGSVSTLKIQRTQQEDSAVYLCASSLAPAQTTGELFFGEGSRLTVL.

This clonotype has only a few counts. J is TRBJ2-7 and V is TRBV7-8; D uncertain. The germline V gene has CDR1 SGHVS and CDR2 FQNEAQ. There are 11 residues in the CDR3. Between the trimmed V and J ends, which lost 6 bases and 5 bases, there was a span of 8 bases. CDR3 coding DNA: TGTGCCAGCAGACTGGGGAACGAGCAGTACTTC. It translates to CASRLGNEQYF.

This clonotype has more than one count but fewer than ten. The chain couples TRBV21-1 to TRBJ2-3; the table assigns TRBD1, which was not confirmed against the DNA. TRBV21-1 is noted as a pseudogene. This CDR3 region has 15 residues. The CDR3 region has the DNA TGTGCCAGCAGCAAAGGCCGGGGGGCTGGAGATACGCAGTATTTT. Its protein product is CASSKGRGAGDTQYF.

This clonotype was detected ten times or more. This rearrangement joins TRBV3-1 to TRBJ2-1, with D possibly being TRBD2 (5 bases). Trimming removed 1 base at V and 5 bases at J, with 12 bases between. This CDR3 spans 15 amino acids. Germline V gene lookup returns CDR1 LGHDT and CDR2 YNNKEL (reference sequence). CDR3 coding DNA: TGTGCCAGCAGCCAAGGCCTAGCAGCAAACAATGAGCAGTTCTTC. This encodes CASSQGLAANNEQFF.

This clonotype has just a few counts. This chain joins TRBV6-2 or TRBV6-3 and TRBJ2-7, with D possibly being TRBD2 (5 bases). Trimming removed 6 bases at V and 2 bases at J, with 17 bases between. The CDR3 is 15 residues long. Per the germline V gene, CDR1 is MNHEY and CDR2 is SVGEGT. The CDR3 here is CASSYGDYGAYEQYF. DNA of the CDR3: TGTGCCAGCAGCTATGGAGACTACGGGGCCTACGAGCAGTACTTC.

This clonotype was seen only a few times. The genes are TRBV20-1 and TRBJ2-1; 8 nucleotides match TRBD1. Per the germline V gene, CDR1 is DFQATT and CDR2 is SNEGSKA (reference sequence). The length of the CDR3 is 14 residues. After removal of 3 bases from V and 8 bases from J, the junction contained 9 bases not matched to a gene. Here the CDR3 reads CSARAGQGSDEQFF. In DNA, the CDR3 is TGCAGTGCTAGGGCAGGACAGGGATCTGATGAGCAGTTCTTC.

The chain uses TRBV5-5 and TRBJ1-2; no definite D call. V was pared by 1 base and J by 2 bases, with 9 bases between. CDR3 length: 14 residues. CDR1 is SGHKS, CDR2 YYEKEE, per germline (reference sequence). CDR3 residues: CASSLIRVNYGYTF. Here the CDR3 DNA reads TGTGCCAGCAGCTTGATCCGGGTCAACTATGGCTACACCTTC.

The chain links TRBV29-1 to TRBJ1-1, with a tentative D call TRBD1 (6 bases). The CDR3 length is 12 residues. Per germline, CDR1 SQVTM and CDR2 ANQGSEA. Trimming stripped 5 bases from V and 4 bases from J, with 11 bases between. CDR3 in DNA: TGCAGCGTTTGGAGGGGGAGCACTGAAGCTTTCTTT. Translation gives CSVWRGSTEAFF. The full variable domain, its missing parts supplied by reference TRBV29-1 and TRBJ1-1, is SAVISQKPSRDICQRGTSLTIQCQVDSQVTMMFWYRQQPGQSLTLIATANQGSEATYESGFVIDKFPISRPNLTFSTLTVSNMSPEDSSIYLCSVWRGSTEAFFGQGTRLTVV.

The J gene is TRBJ2-2, the V gene TRBV6-6; tentatively, D is TRBD1 (5 bases). V shed 4 bases and J shed 0 bases, with 12 bases lying between them. Germline CDR1 reads MNHNY; CDR2 reads SVGAGI (reference sequence). The CDR3 has 16 amino acids. The CDR3 loop reads CASSWATASNTGELFF. For the CDR3, the DNA is TGTGCCAGCAGTTGGGCGACAGCTTCGAACACCGGGGAGCTGTTTTTT.

This clonotype has more than one count but fewer than ten. The CDR3, as DNA: TGTGCCAGCAGCCGGCGGGAATCCTACGAGCAGTACTTC. Translating it yields CASSRRESYEQYF. The chain recombines TRBV5-5 with TRBJ2-7, with D perhaps TRBD2 (6 bases). The CDR3 extends over 13 amino acids. Trimming cost V 4 bases and J 1 base, with 9 bases left between them. Germline V gene lookup returns CDR1 SGHKS and CDR2 YYEKEE (reference sequence).

This clonotype was counted between two and nine times. The rearrangement joins TRBV6-6 to TRBJ1-1, with 7 bases identical to TRBD1. The CDR3 covers 14 residues. Germline trimming cut 6 bases from V and 1 base from J; bases unmatched to any gene: 5. Germline lookup yields CDR1 MNHNY and CDR2 SVGAGI (reference sequence). CDR3 sequence reads: CASRKGTANTEAFF. CDR3 in DNA: TGTGCCAGCAGAAAAGGGACAGCGAACACTGAAGCTTTCTTT.

This clonotype was picked up a small number of times. J is TRBJ1-5 and V is TRBV7-2; D possibly corresponds to TRBD1 (6 bases). Per the germline V gene, CDR1 is SGHTA and CDR2 is FQGNSA. V dropped 2 bases and J dropped 3 bases, with 11 bases sitting between them. This CDR3 is built from 15 residues. CDR3 protein: CASSLNRAYNQPQHF. The CDR3 DNA reads TGTGCCAGCAGCTTAAACAGGGCGTACAATCAGCCCCAGCATTTT.

This clonotype has just a few counts. This sequence joins TRBV25-1 and TRBJ2-1, with 13 bases matching TRBD2. The junction had 7 bases not matched to a gene; V was cut back by 4 bases and J by 4 bases. The CDR3 totals 17 residues. The V gene's germline CDR1 is MGHDK and CDR2 SYGVNS. CDR3 amino acids: CASSGTSGRATYNEQFF. In nucleotides, the CDR3 is TGTGCCAGCAGTGGAACTAGCGGGAGGGCCACTTACAATGAGCAGTTCTTC.

This chain links TRBV4-3 with TRBJ2-1; D perhaps matches TRBD2 (6 bases). The length of the CDR3 is 13 residues. Per germline, CDR1 LGHNA and CDR2 YSLEER. V was clipped by 0 bases and J by 11 bases, with 11 bases between them. CDR3 sequence (DNA): TGCGCCAGCAGCCAAGATCGGGGGACGAAGCAGTTCTTC. This sequence encodes CASSQDRGTKQFF.